Listed below are T cell receptor beta chains from one sample, sequenced in a study of identical twins. TCRdb used MiXCR to reprocess the 5' RACE reads, holding one entry per CDR3 protein. Of about 570,000 distinct CDR3 sequences in the sample, 7.5% to 10% were seen once. The same data also went into a second study, on yellow fever vaccine responses in identical twins.

Sequencing used PBMCs. Receptor source: a woman aged 18-35 years in good health. CDR3s include the opening cysteine and the closing phenylalanine or tryptophan. Each record gives: D gene, V gene, clone size, J gene, CDR3 protein, CDR3 DNA. The D gene is left open where the match is weak. Part of the rows lack a size; the others show once, few, many or a class for expanded clones.

NA	TRBV7-9	many	TRBJ2-7	CASSLWDRPYEQYF	TGTGCCAGCAGCTTGTGGGACCGTCCCTACGAGCAGTACTTC
TRBD1	TRBV20-1	once	TRBJ2-4	CSARDRGRPGNIQYF	TGCAGTGCTAGAGACAGGGGGCGCCCCGGAAACATTCAGTACTTC
NA	TRBV20-1	NA	TRBJ2-1	CCARGSKGEGEYNEQFF	TGCTGTGCTAGAGGTAGCAAGGGGGAGGGGGAGTACAATGAGCAGTTCTTC
TRBD2	TRBV29-1	few	TRBJ2-7	CSVVVGLASFYEQYF	TGCAGCGTTGTGGTGGGACTAGCGTCATTCTACGAGCAGTACTTC
NA	TRBV6-2/TRBV6-3	NA	TRBJ2-7	CASSYGFSSYEQYF	TGTGCCAGCAGTTACGGGTTTAGCTCCTACGAGCAGTACTTC
TRBD2	TRBV5-1	many	TRBJ2-3	CASSLKTGTSGSSTDTQYF	TGCGCCAGCAGCTTGAAAACCGGGACTAGCGGCTCTAGCACAGATACGCAGTATTTT
NA	TRBV4-2	few	TRBJ1-1	CASSQDGKINTEAFF	TGTGCCAGCAGCCAAGATGGGAAGATTAACACTGAAGCTTTCTTT
TRBD2	TRBV20-1	few	TRBJ2-3	CSARTTSGRSDTQYF	TGCAGTGCCCGCACCACTAGCGGGAGATCGGATACGCAGTATTTT
TRBD2	TRBV11-3	NA	TRBJ2-1	CASSLDGTSGNEQFF	TGTGCCAGCAGCTTAGATGGGACTAGCGGCAATGAGCAGTTCTTC
NA	TRBV6-1	NA	TRBJ2-5	CAIKTLARTQYF	TGTGCCATCAAGACCCTGGCTCGGACCCAGTACTTC
NA	TRBV28	few	TRBJ2-4	CATASGVWGDKNIQYF	TGTGCCACCGCTTCCGGTGTTTGGGGGGACAAAAACATTCAGTACTTC
NA	TRBV11-2	NA	TRBJ2-7	CATSAGFAYEQYF	TGTGCCACCAGTGCGGGGTTTGCATACGAGCAGTACTTC
NA	TRBV4-3	many	TRBJ1-2	CASSQDWGLGNNYGYTF	TGCGCCAGCAGCCAAGATTGGGGCCTCGGGAATAACTATGGCTACACCTTC
NA	TRBV7-8	few	TRBJ2-5	CASSLARGFETQYF	TGTGCCAGCAGCTTAGCGCGGGGTTTCGAGACCCAGTACTTC
NA	TRBV19	NA	TRBJ2-1	CASTEDPGSSYNEQFF	TGTGCCAGTACCGAAGACCCGGGAAGCTCCTACAATGAGCAGTTCTTC
NA	TRBV7-3	few	TRBJ2-3	CASSGGISDTQYF	TGTGCCAGCAGCGGAGGGATTTCAGATACGCAGTATTTT
NA	TRBV6-1	NA	TRBJ1-5	CASSQRSNQPQHF	TGTGCCAGCAGCCAAAGAAGCAATCAGCCCCAGCATTTT
NA	TRBV24-1	NA	TRBJ1-1	CATRQANTEAFF	TGTGCCACCAGACAAGCGAACACTGAAGCTTTCTTT
NA	TRBV12-3/TRBV12-4	many	TRBJ1-1	CASVIGSAEAFF	TGTGCCAGCGTAATAGGGAGTGCTGAAGCTTTCTTT
NA	TRBV11-2	NA	TRBJ2-6	CASSLVSGPGANVLTF	TGTGCCAGCAGCTTAGTTTCCGGCCCAGGGGCCAACGTCCTGACTTTC
NA	TRBV12-3/TRBV12-4	few	TRBJ1-5	CASGGSGALGQPQHF	TGTGCCAGCGGGGGTTCGGGGGCACTTGGGCAGCCCCAGCATTTT
TRBD2	TRBV4-3	NA	TRBJ2-1	CASSQDLAEEQFF	TGCGCCAGCAGCCAAGATCTAGCGGAGGAGCAGTTCTTC
TRBD2	TRBV10-2	NA	TRBJ2-2	CATRLAGVTGELFF	TGCGCCACTCGACTAGCGGGAGTGACCGGGGAGCTGTTTTTT
NA	TRBV2	few	TRBJ1-1	CASSDIGQRAFF	TGTGCCAGCAGTGACATAGGACAGCGAGCTTTCTTT
NA	TRBV10-3	few	TRBJ2-2	CAISELQSDTGELFF	TGTGCCATCAGTGAATTGCAGTCGGATACCGGGGAGCTGTTTTTT
TRBD2	TRBV12-3/TRBV12-4	many	TRBJ2-5	CASRQTDGGAAGETQYF	TGTGCCAGCAGACAGACGGACGGGGGGGCCGCAGGAGAGACCCAGTACTTC
NA	TRBV21-1	NA	TRBJ2-5	CASSKERGRETCQETQYF	TGTGCCAGCAGCAAGGAAAGGGGGCGAGAGACGTGCCAAGAGACCCAGTACTTC
TRBD2	TRBV29-1	NA	TRBJ2-5	CSTLAGEETQYF	TGCAGCACTTTAGCGGGAGAAGAGACCCAGTACTTC
TRBD1	TRBV10-3	NA	TRBJ2-3	CAISDRGLITDTQYF	TGTGCCATCAGTGACAGGGGGCTGATCACAGATACGCAGTATTTT
NA	TRBV28	NA	TRBJ2-7	CASTLGMRTYEQYF	TGTGCCAGCACCTTGGGTATGAGGACCTACGAGCAGTACTTC
NA	TRBV7-9	many	TRBJ1-4	CASSLGAEKLFF	TGTGCCAGCAGCTTGGGGGCTGAAAAACTGTTTTTT
NA	TRBV2	NA	TRBJ2-7	CASSRITYEQYF	TGTGCCAGCAGCCGGATAACCTACGAGCAGTACTTC
NA	TRBV27	NA	TRBJ1-1	CASSPVRARAEAFF	TGTGCCAGCAGCCCGGTACGGGCGAGGGCTGAAGCTTTCTTT
NA	TRBV4-3	many	TRBJ2-7	CASSHGKSYEQYF	TGCGCCAGCAGCCACGGAAAATCCTACGAGCAGTACTTC
NA	TRBV29-1	NA	TRBJ2-6	CSVFDSGANVLTF	TGCAGCGTTTTCGACTCTGGGGCCAACGTCCTGACTTTC
TRBD1	TRBV11-1	many	TRBJ2-7	CASSLGGQPYEQYF	TGTGCCAGCAGCTTAGGGGGACAGCCTTACGAGCAGTACTTC
TRBD1	TRBV11-3	NA	TRBJ1-4	CASSLTGGSNEKLFF	TGTGCCAGCAGCTTAACAGGGGGCTCTAATGAAAAACTGTTTTTT
TRBD1	TRBV7-8	few	TRBJ2-2	CASSPNTGAGELFF	TGTGCCAGCAGCCCAAACACAGGGGCCGGGGAGCTGTTTTTT
NA	TRBV20-1	many	TRBJ2-7	CSAIRDSPSGF	TGCAGTGCTATCCGGGACTCCCCTAGTGGCTTC
NA	TRBV29-1	NA	TRBJ2-1	CSVGRDSAYNEQFF	TGCAGCGTGGGCCGGGACTCCGCTTACAATGAGCAGTTCTTC
NA	TRBV20-1	few	TRBJ2-7	CSARVNPFQSEQYF	TGCAGTGCTAGAGTTAACCCATTCCAGTCCGAGCAGTACTTC
NA	TRBV3-1	many	TRBJ2-2	CASSQGGWSGELFF	TGTGCCAGCAGCCAAGGGGGTTGGTCCGGGGAGCTGTTTTTT
NA	TRBV10-2	many	TRBJ1-2	CASSESVGGYTF	TGCGCCAGCAGTGAGTCGGTGGGCGGCTACACCTTC
TRBD2	TRBV2	NA	TRBJ2-7	CASSPEGVGRANEQYF	TGTGCCAGCAGCCCTGAGGGGGTCGGGAGGGCCAACGAGCAGTACTTC
TRBD2	TRBV29-1	few	TRBJ2-7	CSVSLAGDYEQYF	TGCAGCGTCTCACTAGCGGGAGACTACGAGCAGTACTTC
TRBD1	TRBV20-1	few	TRBJ2-3	CSATDRGDGTQYF	TGCAGTGCCACGGACAGGGGCGATGGTACGCAGTATTTT
TRBD2	TRBV7-3	many	TRBJ2-5	CASSGAGGRETQYF	TGTGCCAGCAGTGGAGCGGGGGGGCGTGAGACCCAGTACTTC